A single sample gave rise to the 2 T cell receptor beta chains below, sequenced in a study of T cell repertoires in cytomegalovirus infection. TCRdb fed the reads into MiXCR, producing one record per CDR3 protein. Of approximately 65,000 distinct CDR3 sequences in the sample, around 21% are singletons; the top ten hold 73%. Antigens for these TCRs are unknown. The specimen comprised CD8+ T cells from cultured PBMCs, sampled from culture after CMV antigen stimulation. These receptors were obtained from a human donor in good health (CMV status not recorded). Some clones in this sample may be carry-over from other donors' samples.

CDR3 nucleotide sequence: TGTGCCAGCAGCTTAGACGGCAGTCCCAGCTACGAGCAGTACTTC. Protein product: CASSLDGSPSYEQYF. This rearrangement joins TRBV7-9 to TRBJ2-7; D is unresolved. Trimming removed 1 base from V and 3 bases from J, with 13 bases in between. CDR3 length: 15 residues. Germline V gene lookup returns CDR1 SEHNR and CDR2 FQNEAQ (reference sequence).

The rearrangement links TRBV13 to TRBJ1-1; D perhaps matches TRBD1 (5 bases). CDR1 is PRHDT, CDR2 FYEKMQ, per germline (reference sequence). V lost 4 bases to trimming and J lost 5 bases, with 17 bases between them. The CDR3 consists of 15 residues. CDR3 region: CASSWRSVGETEAFF. The CDR3, as DNA: TGTGCCAGCAGCTGGCGTTCGGTAGGGGAGACTGAAGCTTTCTTT.